The next 8 T cell receptor beta chains were all read from a single sample in a study of stem cell transplantation in POMP-related autoinflammatory disease. Regarding the study as a whole: In PRAID patients, the number of distinct TRB V-J gene pairings was restricted. A trend toward lower repertoire diversity and greater clonality appeared in every analyzed T-cell subset of PRAID patients.

No cognate antigen is known for these TCRs. The table came from immunoSEQ multiplex PCR; TCRdb's copy has only in-frame clones and leaves some out. The repertoire consists of about 11,000 clones, with around 90% occurring once and the leading ten covering approximately 56%. The material was CD8+ T cells from PBMCs, obtained before stem cell transplantation. The receptors derive from a human donor with POMP-related autoinflammation and immune dysregulation (PRAID).

The chain joins TRBV7-9 to TRBJ2-1; 8 nucleotides line up with TRBD2. Per the germline V gene, CDR1 is SEHNR and CDR2 is FQNEAQ (reference sequence). V lost 8 bases, J lost 8 bases, and 17 bases stayed unmatched. The CDR3 sequence is 16 residues long. The chain's CDR3 is CASDGGLDSGRDEQFF. The CDR3 DNA is TGTGCCAGCGACGGGGGACTAGATTCGGGTAGGGATGAGCAGTTCTTC. The full variable domain, its missing parts supplied by reference TRBV7-9 and TRBJ2-1, is DTGVSQNPRHKITKRGQNVTFRCDPISEHNRLYWYRQTLGQGPEFLTYFQNEAQLEKSRLLSDRFSAERPKGSFSTLEIQRTEQGDSAMYLCASDGGLDSGRDEQFFGPGTRLTVL.

The chain joins TRBV7-9 to TRBJ2-3, with TRBD1 identical over 7 bases. Trimming at V came to 5 bases and at J to 3 bases, leaving 8 bases not matched to a gene. There are 15 residues in the CDR3. Germline V lookup: CDR1 SEHNR, CDR2 FQNEAQ (reference sequence). The DNA for the CDR3 is TGTGCCAGCAGCGGGTGGACAGGAATAACAGATACGCAGTATTTT. This translates into CASSGWTGITDTQYF.

The chain links TRBV19 to TRBJ2-1; the match to TRBD2 covers 7 bases. CDR1 and CDR2 from the germline V gene are LNHDA and SQIVND (reference sequence). This CDR3 is 13 amino acids long. Losses at the gene ends were 7 bases for V and 7 bases for J; bases not matched to a gene: 7. The CDR3 nucleotides are TGTGCCAGTATTGAGCGGGGCTCAAATGAGCAGTTCTTC. This gives the protein CASIERGSNEQFF.

The chain uses TRBV7-9 and TRBJ2-2, with 8 bases identical to TRBD2. Germline CDR1 is SEHNR and CDR2 is FQNEAQ (reference sequence). After removal of 8 bases from V and 4 bases from J, the junction contained 15 bases not matched to a gene. The CDR3 contains 17 residues. CDR3 protein: CASSTSARIGATGELFF. For the CDR3, the DNA is TGTGCCAGCTCGACTAGCGCGAGGATTGGAGCCACCGGGGAGCTGTTTTTT. Drawing the rest from reference TRBV7-9 and TRBJ2-2, the complete variable domain is DTGVSQNPRHKITKRGQNVTFRCDPISEHNRLYWYRQTLGQGPEFLTYFQNEAQLEKSRLLSDRFSAERPKGSFSTLEIQRTEQGDSAMYLCASSTSARIGATGELFFGEGSRLTVL.

The gene calls are TRBV19 and TRBJ1-1; 9 bases are a match to TRBD1. CDR1 is LNHDA, CDR2 SQIVND, per germline (reference sequence). Trimming took 2 bases from V and 1 from J; bases not matched to a gene: 2. The CDR3 consists of 15 residues. As DNA, the CDR3 is TGTGCCAGTAGTATATGGGGACAGGGGAACACTGAAGCTTTCTTT. It codes for CASSIWGQGNTEAFF.

The chain's CDR3 is CASRGVTAGSYNEQFF. The CDR3 DNA sequence: TGCGCCAGCAGGGGAGTGACAGCGGGCTCCTACAATGAGCAGTTCTTC. The chain is built from TRBV5-1 and TRBJ2-1, with TRBD2 as a possible D gene (6 bases). Trimming stripped 5 bases from V and 0 bases from J, with 15 bases between. The germline V gene encodes CDR1 SGHRS and CDR2 YFSETQ. The CDR3 has 16 amino acids.

The V gene is TRBV5-6, the J gene TRBJ1-1; D call uncertain. CDR1 and CDR2 (germline): SGHDT, YYEEEE. V lost 1 base to trimming and J lost 4 bases, with 5 bases between them. The CDR3 totals 12 residues. This CDR3 reads CASSLSATEAFF. The CDR3 nucleotides read TGTGCCAGCAGCTTGTCGGCCACTGAAGCTTTCTTT.

The chain couples TRBV7-9 to TRBJ2-3; D is perhaps TRBD2 (5 bases). The length of the CDR3 is 15 residues. The ends were cut back, 5 bases at V and 4 bases at J, with 16 bases in the middle. Germline V gives CDR1 SEHNR, CDR2 FQNEAQ (reference sequence). Written as DNA, the CDR3 is TGTGCCAGCAGCCGGCCTCATCAGGAGGCAGATACGCAGTATTTT. This gives the protein CASSRPHQEADTQYF. Using reference TRBV7-9 and TRBJ2-3 for the parts outside the CDR3, the full variable domain is DTGVSQNPRHKITKRGQNVTFRCDPISEHNRLYWYRQTLGQGPEFLTYFQNEAQLEKSRLLSDRFSAERPKGSFSTLEIQRTEQGDSAMYLCASSRPHQEADTQYFGPGTRLTVL.